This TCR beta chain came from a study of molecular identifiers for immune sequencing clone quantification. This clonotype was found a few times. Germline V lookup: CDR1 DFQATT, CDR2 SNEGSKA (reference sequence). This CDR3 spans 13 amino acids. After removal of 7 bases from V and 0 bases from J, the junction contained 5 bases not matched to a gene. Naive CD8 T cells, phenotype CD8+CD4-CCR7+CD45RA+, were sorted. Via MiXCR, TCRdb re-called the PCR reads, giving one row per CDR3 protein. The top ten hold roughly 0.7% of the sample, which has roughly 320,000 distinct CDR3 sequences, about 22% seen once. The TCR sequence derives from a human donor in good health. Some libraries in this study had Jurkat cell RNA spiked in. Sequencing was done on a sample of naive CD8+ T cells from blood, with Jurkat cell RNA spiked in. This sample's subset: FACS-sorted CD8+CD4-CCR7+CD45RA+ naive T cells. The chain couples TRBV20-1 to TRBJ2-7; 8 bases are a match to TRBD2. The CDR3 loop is CSGELAVSYEQYF. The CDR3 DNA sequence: TGCAGTGGTGAACTAGCGGTCTCCTACGAGCAGTACTTC.